Listed below are T cell receptor beta chains from one sample, sequenced in a study of cytomegalovirus exposure and HLA in healthy donors. Sequencing was performed with immunoSEQ multiplex PCR; in TCRdb, only in-frame clones are kept and a portion is missing. The sample has about 210,000 clones. The sequenced sample consisted of PBMCs. These receptors all come from a woman aged 30 to 39 in good health and CMV-seropositive. Each CDR3 is given with its conserved first and last residue. Each record gives: V gene, D gene, CDR3 protein. The D gene is left open where the match is weak.

V gene: TRBV7-6
D gene: TRBD1
CDR3 protein: CASSNAGTANTEAFF

V gene: TRBV7-2
D gene: TRBD1
CDR3 protein: CASSPRTGQNYGYTF

V gene: TRBV2
D gene: TRBD1
CDR3 protein: CADRATSTDTQYF

V gene: TRBV5-4
D gene: TRBD1
CDR3 protein: CASTDRVCGYTF

V gene: TRBV6-5
D gene: .
CDR3 protein: CASSTPTGLTGELFF

V gene: TRBV19
D gene: TRBD1
CDR3 protein: CASCQGRGSGDTEAFF

V gene: TRBV7-2
D gene: TRBD1
CDR3 protein: CASSFDRDGGYTF

V gene: TRBV7-2
D gene: .
CDR3 protein: CASSFFSGANQPQHF

V gene: TRBV6-5
D gene: TRBD2
CDR3 protein: CASSPLAGGSYEQYF

V gene: TRBV27
D gene: .
CDR3 protein: CASSLRGYSNQPQHF

V gene: TRBV4-3
D gene: TRBD1
CDR3 protein: CASSRRQGTAGELFF

V gene: TRBV19
D gene: TRBD1
CDR3 protein: CASSFKSVPGTGGTEAFF

V gene: TRBV9
D gene: .
CDR3 protein: CASSPRAGTEAFF

V gene: TRBV5-1
D gene: TRBD2
CDR3 protein: CASSNGLAGLTDTQYF

V gene: TRBV5-6
D gene: .
CDR3 protein: CASSRATYEQYF

V gene: TRBV19
D gene: .
CDR3 protein: CASSTWTEKLFF

V gene: TRBV5-1
D gene: .
CDR3 protein: CASSSEPDPSIGTNYGYTF

V gene: TRBV27
D gene: TRBD2
CDR3 protein: CASSLSYLAGAPEQYF

V gene: TRBV19
D gene: TRBD1
CDR3 protein: CASSTDRGTDTQYF

V gene: TRBV11-2
D gene: .
CDR3 protein: CASSPDLRVYGYTF

V gene: TRBV10-3
D gene: TRBD2
CDR3 protein: CAIAEAGAYEQYF

V gene: TRBV11-3
D gene: TRBD2
CDR3 protein: CASSLGLAGTGELFF

V gene: TRBV6-5
D gene: .
CDR3 protein: CASGGENNYGYTF

V gene: TRBV15
D gene: .
CDR3 protein: CATSDRGGNQPQHF

V gene: TRBV6-6
D gene: .
CDR3 protein: CASSLNQGSRNSPLHF

V gene: TRBV27
D gene: TRBD1
CDR3 protein: CASSLPGGYGYTF

V gene: TRBV7-2
D gene: .
CDR3 protein: CASSPNLELIYNEQFF

V gene: TRBV19
D gene: .
CDR3 protein: CASSIGGGTEAFF

V gene: TRBV9
D gene: .
CDR3 protein: CASSVAPARGFDTGELFF

V gene: TRBV7-2
D gene: .
CDR3 protein: CASSLNGQPQHF

V gene: TRBV12-2
D gene: .
CDR3 protein: CASRFPGQPPANYGYTF

V gene: TRBV19
D gene: TRBD2
CDR3 protein: CASGLAGDYNEQFF

V gene: TRBV2
D gene: .
CDR3 protein: CASSAYLTNNEQFF

V gene: TRBV13
D gene: .
CDR3 protein: CASSPRGNYGYTF

V gene: TRBV28
D gene: TRBD2
CDR3 protein: CASSSPRERESAYEQYF